These 31 T cell receptor beta chains were all obtained from the same sample, sequenced in a study of T cell responses to AZD1222 COVID-19 vaccine. Clones were read by immunoSEQ multiplex PCR, and TCRdb kept only the in-frame ones, dropping some. The sample gives approximately 140,000 clones, roughly 90% of which show up once; more than 3% is in the top ten. The starting material was peripheral blood, obtained 28 days after the second AZD1222 dose. The receptors here all came from an adult who received the AZD1222 COVID-19 vaccine.

This chain uses TRBV2 with TRBJ1-1; D call uncertain. CDR1 is SNHLY and CDR2 is FYNNEI in the germline V gene. The CDR3 totals 12 residues. Trimming pared 4 bases from V and 11 bases from J, leaving 14 bases between. In DNA form, the CDR3 reads TGTGCCAGCAGTGGAGTTGCTCAGGACGCTTTCTTT. The encoded protein is CASSGVAQDAFF.

The chain has TRBV11-2 and TRBJ2-3; 7 nucleotides match TRBD2. This CDR3 has 14 residues. Germline assignment: CDR1 SGHAT and CDR2 FQNNGV. The trim removed 6 bases at V and 6 bases at J, leaving 9 bases unmatched. CDR3 loop: CASSDRTSWDTQYF. The CDR3 DNA reads as TGTGCCAGCAGTGATAGGACTAGTTGGGATACGCAGTATTTT.

The genes are TRBV7-9 and TRBJ2-7; D is possibly TRBD2 (5 bases). V was pared by 5 bases and J by 0 bases, with 14 bases between. The CDR3 covers 15 residues. From germline, CDR1 is SEHNR and CDR2 FQNEAQ (reference sequence). The CDR3 nucleotides read TGTGCCAGCAGCCACGTCGGGGTTAACTCCTACGAGCAGTACTTC. This encodes CASSHVGVNSYEQYF.

The J gene is TRBJ2-7, the V gene TRBV15; D not certain. The CDR3 length is 10 residues. The germline gives CDR1 LNHNV, CDR2 YYDKDF (reference sequence). V was trimmed by 9 bases and J by 6 bases, leaving 9 bases between them. The CDR3 region has the DNA TGTGCCACTTTTATCCGCGAGCAGTACTTC. Amino acid sequence: CATFIREQYF.

The J gene is TRBJ1-1, the V gene TRBV2, with a possible D match to TRBD1 (6 bases). Between the trimmed V and J ends, which lost 6 bases and 12 bases, there was a span of 20 bases. Germline V gene data show CDR1 as SNHLY and CDR2 as FYNNEI. There are 13 residues in the CDR3. This chain's CDR3 is CASSYNVRGWTFF. CDR3 bases: TGTGCCAGCAGCTACAATGTCAGGGGCTGGACTTTCTTT.

The chain joins TRBV11-2 to TRBJ1-4; D unresolved. V was trimmed by 1 base and J by 0 bases, leaving 3 bases between them. CDR1 is SGHAT, CDR2 FQNNGV, per germline. The CDR3 has 14 residues. This CDR3 reads CASSLAATNEKLFF. The DNA of the CDR3 is TGTGCCAGCAGCTTAGCCGCAACTAATGAAAAACTGTTTTTT.

J is TRBJ2-7 and V is TRBV5-6; tentatively, D is TRBD1 (5 bases). Germline V CDR1 and CDR2: SGHDT, YYEEEE. The CDR3 runs to 16 residues. Trimming pared 0 bases from V and 4 bases from J, leaving 17 bases between. CDR3 amino acids: CASSLGSGPELYEQYF. Written as DNA, the CDR3 is TGTGCCAGCAGCTTGGGGTCAGGGCCCGAGTTATACGAGCAGTACTTC.

The CDR3 sequence is CASSAGTGGPYGYTF. As DNA, the CDR3 is TGCGCCAGCAGTGCCGGGACAGGAGGGCCCTATGGCTACACCTTC. This sequence joins TRBV10-1 and TRBJ1-2, with TRBD1 identical over 8 bases. With V trimmed by 4 bases and J by 4 bases, 8 bases remained unmatched. This CDR3 comprises 15 residues. Germline CDR1 and CDR2: WNHNN and SYGVQD (reference sequence).

The CDR3 sequence: CASSPRGVMSYEQYF. Written as DNA, the CDR3 is TGTGCCAGCTCACCACGCGGGGTAATGTCCTACGAGCAGTACTTC. The chain recombines TRBV18 with TRBJ2-7, with D maybe TRBD2 (6 bases). This CDR3 comprises 15 residues. V was trimmed by 1 base and J by 1 base, leaving 11 bases between them. Germline CDR1 is KGHSH and CDR2 is LQKENI. Full variable domain (outside the CDR3, taken from reference TRBV18 and TRBJ2-7): NAGVMQNPRHLVRRRGQEARLRCSPMKGHSHVYWYRQLPEEGLKFMVYLQKENIIDESGMPKERFSAEFPKEGPSILRIQQVVRGDSAAYFCASSPRGVMSYEQYFGPGTRLTVT.

The chain has TRBV5-1 and TRBJ2-1; D unclear. Germline loops: CDR1 SGHRS, CDR2 YFSETQ. V lost 2 bases and J 7 bases, leaving 10 bases between the germline ends. This CDR3 has 13 residues. The CDR3 DNA follows: TGCGCCAGCAGCTTTATAGCTGGGAATGAGCAGTTCTTC. It translates to CASSFIAGNEQFF. The variable domain in full, with the rest retrieved from reference TRBV5-1 and TRBJ2-1, is KAGVTQTPRYLIKTRGQQVTLSCSPISGHRSVSWYQQTPGQGLQFLFEYFSETQRNKGNFPGRFSGRQFSNSRSEMNVSTLELGDSALYLCASSFIAGNEQFFGPGTRLTVL.

The V and J genes are TRBV12-3 or TRBV12-4 and TRBJ1-2; no reliable D call. Trimming removed 6 bases at V and 7 bases at J, with 12 bases between. This CDR3 spans 12 amino acids. In DNA form, the CDR3 reads TGTGCCAGCAGAATCTTCCCTTCTGGCTACACCTTC. Protein: CASRIFPSGYTF.

There are a few counts of this clone. The V call is TRBV4-3, the J call TRBJ2-1, with D unclear. The CDR3 contains 14 residues. Per germline, CDR1 LGHNA and CDR2 YSLEER. The V end lost 0 bases, the J end lost 7 bases, and 10 bases lay between the germline ends. CDR3 in amino acids: CASSQDNDGNEQFF. DNA for the CDR3: TGCGCCAGCAGCCAAGACAACGATGGGAATGAGCAGTTCTTC.

The rearrangement uses TRBV4-2 and TRBJ2-3; D ambiguous. V was clipped by 1 base and J by 0 bases, with 8 bases between them. From germline, CDR1 is LGHNA and CDR2 YNFKEQ. The CDR3 consists of 15 residues. Written as DNA, the CDR3 is TGTGCCAGCAGCCAAGTTAAAGGGAGCACAGATACGCAGTATTTT. Encoded protein: CASSQVKGSTDTQYF.

The chain couples TRBV5-1 to TRBJ2-1; 9 nucleotides line up with TRBD2. The trim removed 5 bases at V and 1 base at J, leaving 22 bases unmatched. Per the germline V gene, CDR1 is SGHRS and CDR2 is YFSETQ. This CDR3 spans 21 amino acids. The CDR3 here is CASRGAAGGPVYAVSYNEQFF. In DNA, the CDR3 is TGCGCCAGCAGAGGGGCGGCGGGAGGGCCAGTTTACGCGGTTTCCTACAATGAGCAGTTCTTC.

CDR3 residues: CASSGRWGTGLNNEQFF. DNA for the CDR3: TGTGCCAGCAGCGGTCGCTGGGGGACAGGGCTCAACAATGAGCAGTTCTTC. The genes are TRBV9 and TRBJ2-1; 9 nucleotides match TRBD1. V was pared by 3 bases and J by 5 bases, with 12 bases of the junction left unmatched. CDR1 SGDLS and CDR2 YYNGEE come from the germline V gene. This CDR3 contains 17 residues.

The chain employs TRBV4-1 and TRBJ2-3; perhaps TRBD1 as D (5 bases). Trimming left V 6 bases short and J 4 bases short, with 14 bases between. Germline V gene sequence: CDR1 MGHRA, CDR2 YSYEKL. The CDR3 runs to 14 residues. In DNA, the CDR3 is TGCGCCAGCAGTTTAACGACCAGGGCAGATACGCAGTATTTT. Its protein is CASSLTTRADTQYF.

V and J are TRBV5-8 and TRBJ1-6; the D gene is possibly TRBD1 (6 bases). Per germline, CDR1 SGHTS and CDR2 YDEGEE. This CDR3 comprises 18 residues. V lost 1 base and J 5 bases, leaving 19 bases between the germline ends. The CDR3 is CASSLNRVILYDNSPLHF. The CDR3 bases are TGTGCCAGCAGCTTGAACAGGGTCATTCTCTACGATAATTCACCCCTCCACTTT.

The chain has TRBV4-1 and TRBJ2-3, with 9 bases aligning to TRBD2. Per the germline V gene, CDR1 is MGHRA and CDR2 is YSYEKL. The CDR3 is 15 amino acids. J lost 4 bases, V lost 4 bases, and 6 bases had no gene match. CDR3 nucleotide sequence: TGCGCCAGCAGCCGCGTAGCGGGAGCTGCAGATACGCAGTATTTT. This encodes CASSRVAGAADTQYF.

The V and J genes are TRBV7-2 and TRBJ2-3; a possible D gene is TRBD2 (6 bases). Trimming left V 3 bases short and J 1 base short, with 8 bases between. Germline V gene sequence: CDR1 SGHTA, CDR2 FQGNSA. The CDR3 is made up of 14 amino acids. For the CDR3, the DNA is TGTGCCAGCAGCTTCTGGGAGGGCACAGATACGCAGTATTTT. It specifies CASSFWEGTDTQYF. The complete variable domain, with remaining parts taken from reference TRBV7-2 and TRBJ2-3, reads GAGVSQSPSNKVTEKGKDVELRCDPISGHTALYWYRQSLGQGLEFLIYFQGNSAPDKSGLPSDRFSAERTGGSVSTLTIQRTQQEDSAVYLCASSFWEGTDTQYFGPGTRLTVL.

The CDR3 here is CASSQTMRAGGEAFF. The CDR3 DNA reads TGTGCCAGCAGCCAGACCATGAGGGCAGGGGGGGAGGCTTTCTTT. V and J are TRBV3-1 (or the pseudogene TRBV3-2) and TRBJ1-1; 7 nucleotides agree with TRBD1. CDR1 LGHDT and CDR2 YNNKEL come from the germline V gene (reference sequence). This CDR3 comprises 15 residues. Trimming took 3 bases from V and 11 from J; bases not matched to a gene: 15.

V and J are TRBV15 and TRBJ2-1, with 8 positions matching TRBD1. J lost 4 bases, V lost 6 bases, and 2 bases had no gene match. Germline V gene lookup returns CDR1 LNHNV and CDR2 YYDKDF (reference sequence). The CDR3 extends over 13 amino acids. The CDR3 reads CATSTGGYNEQFF. CDR3 in DNA: TGTGCCACCAGTACAGGGGGGTACAATGAGCAGTTCTTC. Full variable domain (outside the CDR3, taken from reference TRBV15 and TRBJ2-1): DAMVIQNPRYQVTQFGKPVTLSCSQTLNHNVMYWYQQKSSQAPKLLFHYYDKDFNNEADTPDNFQSRRPNTSFCFLDIRSPGLGDTAMYLCATSTGGYNEQFFGPGTRLTVL.

The rearrangement joins TRBV28 to TRBJ2-3; the D is unclear. Germline V CDR1 and CDR2: MDHEN, SYDVKM. Trimming pared 1 base from V and 10 bases from J, leaving 30 bases between. This CDR3 has 19 amino acids. In nucleotides, the CDR3 is TGTGCCAGCAGTTTATTGCCGCGATCAGGTACCGGTAGCCTTTTTGCGCAGTATTTT. Translating gives CASSLLPRSGTGSLFAQYF. The entire variable domain, with the rest obtained from reference TRBV28 and TRBJ2-3, is as follows: DVKVTQSSRYLVKRTGEKVFLECVQDMDHENMFWYRQDPGLGLRLIYFSYDVKMKEKGDIPEGYSVSREKKERFSLILESASTNQTSMYLCASSLLPRSGTGSLFAQYFGPGTRLTVL.

J is TRBJ1-2 and V is TRBV6-2 or TRBV6-3; 7 bases map to TRBD1. CDR3 length: 15 residues. The ends lost 5 bases at V and 5 bases at J; junction bases unmatched: 11. Germline CDR1 MNHEY, CDR2 SVGEGT. As DNA, the CDR3 is TGTGCCAGCAGTACGACAGGGATAACTATTTATGGCTACACCTTC. This encodes CASSTTGITIYGYTF.

The chain links TRBV5-1 to TRBJ2-1; D not certain. This CDR3 has 14 amino acids. CDR1 and CDR2 (germline): SGHRS, YFSETQ. The V and J ends lost 0 bases and 7 bases respectively, with 11 bases between them. CDR3 sequence: CASSLADLGNEQFF. The CDR3 region has the DNA TGCGCCAGCAGCTTGGCAGATTTAGGAAATGAGCAGTTCTTC.

The chain combines TRBV27 with TRBJ2-1; TRBD2 matches 10 bases. The V and J ends lost 5 bases and 2 bases, in that order; junction bases with no gene match: 9. This CDR3 has 17 amino acids. CDR1 is MNHEY and CDR2 is SMNVEV in the germline V gene (reference sequence). The CDR3 DNA reads as TGTGCCAGCAGTCCCAGGTTAGCGGGAGGCCCCTACAATGAGCAGTTCTTC. Residues: CASSPRLAGGPYNEQFF.

The gene calls are TRBV7-9 and TRBJ2-1; a possible D gene is TRBD2 (5 bases). The CDR3 is 15 amino acids. Trimming stripped 7 bases from V and 7 bases from J, with 20 bases between. Germline-derived CDR1 and CDR2 are SEHNR and FQNEAQ (reference sequence). The CDR3 region is CASTPPNPRENEQFF. In nucleotides, the CDR3 is TGTGCCAGCACCCCTCCCAACCCAAGGGAGAATGAGCAGTTCTTC.

This rearrangement joins TRBV18 to TRBJ1-1; maybe TRBD1 (5 bases). The CDR3 has 16 amino acids. Germline-derived CDR1 and CDR2 are KGHSH and LQKENI. Trimming stripped 3 bases from V and 0 bases from J, with 14 bases between. Here the CDR3 DNA reads TGTGCCAGCTCACCCAGGATTGGGGGGATGAACACTGAAGCTTTCTTT. This sequence encodes CASSPRIGGMNTEAFF.

CDR3 sequence (DNA): TGTGCCAGCAGCGTCCTTGGGGGGGCTGATCTTGGCTACACCTTC. This encodes CASSVLGGADLGYTF. The chain is built from TRBV11-2 and TRBJ1-2; tentatively, D is TRBD1 (6 bases). CDR1 is SGHAT and CDR2 is FQNNGV in the germline V gene. CDR3 length equals 15 residues. Trimming shortened V by 5 bases and J by 7 bases, and 20 bases separated the two germline ends.

This clone was recorded only once. The chain uses TRBV3-1 (or the pseudogene TRBV3-2) and TRBJ1-3; D not certain. V lost 0 bases, J lost 0 bases, and 9 bases lay in between. CDR1 and CDR2 (germline): LGHDT, YNNKEL (reference sequence). The CDR3 is 16 amino acids. CDR3 protein: CASSQDGTLSGNTIYF. DNA of the CDR3: TGTGCCAGCAGCCAAGACGGCACACTCTCTGGAAACACCATATATTTT.

The chain employs TRBV6-1 and TRBJ2-3; unclear D gene. V dropped 0 bases and J dropped 14 bases, with 9 bases sitting between them. The germline V gene has CDR1 MNHNS and CDR2 SASEGT. CDR3 length: 11 residues. The CDR3 DNA follows: TGTGCCAGCAGTGAAGCTAATAGCTGGTATTTT. As protein: CASSEANSWYF.

The chain uses TRBV5-1 and TRBJ1-6; D unresolved. The CDR3 is 13 amino acids. The V and J ends lost 7 bases and 8 bases respectively, with 13 bases between them. In germline, CDR1 is SGHRS, CDR2 YFSETQ. CDR3 in amino acids: CASCRGEDSPLHF. CDR3 bases: TGCGCCAGCTGCCGGGGTGAGGATTCACCCCTCCACTTT.